The 20 T cell receptor beta chains presented below share a single source sample, sequenced in a study of HIV-infected patients and healthy controls. Follow-up blood was drawn about 14 weeks, roughly three months, after antiretroviral therapy began. All unsorted peripheral T cells were captured because whole blood was used without fractionation. cDNA was made from about 500 ng RNA using alpha and beta constant primers. Using multiplexing indices, alpha and beta chain libraries were generated apart by chain-specific third strand synthesis. TCRdb processed the 5' RACE reads anew with MiXCR; each CDR3 protein has one entry. The sample shows about 9,000 distinct CDR3 sequences, over 7.5% of them seen only once. Sequencing used blood, obtained during antiretroviral therapy. These receptors originate from an adult with HIV infection.

This clonotype came up many times. This chain connects TRBV7-9 to TRBJ2-3; D call uncertain. The CDR3 has 16 amino acids. Between the trimmed V and J ends, which lost 4 bases and 0 bases, there was a span of 14 bases. Germline V CDR1 and CDR2: SEHNR, FQNEAQ (reference sequence). The CDR3: CASSSSSRGSTDTQYF. DNA of the CDR3: TGTGCCAGCAGCTCGTCCTCTAGAGGTAGCACAGATACGCAGTATTTT.

CDR3 nucleotides: TGTGCCATCAGCCACCCTTCGGGGGAGAAATACAATGAGCAGTTCTTC. Translating it yields CAISHPSGEKYNEQFF. V and J are TRBV10-3 and TRBJ2-1; D may be TRBD2 (6 bases). The CDR3 has 16 amino acids. Germline CDR1 ENHRY, CDR2 SYGVKD. V lost 6 bases to trimming and J lost 4 bases, with 19 bases between them.

This clonotype rates as medium-sized (0.01 to 0.1%). This chain connects TRBV29-1 to TRBJ2-7, with 7 bases lining up with TRBD1. V was clipped by 5 bases and J by 4 bases; unmatched bases: 5. Germline V gene lookup returns CDR1 SQVTM and CDR2 ANQGSEA. The CDR3 spans 12 residues. CDR3 amino acids: CSVTRDRYEQYF. The CDR3 DNA follows: TGCAGCGTTACCCGGGACAGATACGAGCAGTACTTC.

This clonotype was seen only a few times. The chain combines TRBV6-1 with TRBJ2-5; possibly TRBD1 for D (6 bases). Germline V lookup: CDR1 MNHNS, CDR2 SASEGT. The ends were cut back, 5 bases at V and 0 bases at J, with 10 bases in the middle. The CDR3 sequence is 14 residues long. The DNA for the CDR3 is TGTGCCAGCAGTAGGGACACCTACCAAGAGACCCAGTACTTC. As protein: CASSRDTYQETQYF.

This clonotype has ten or more counts. The V call is TRBV12-3 or TRBV12-4, the J call TRBJ2-1, with D uncertain. V lost 6 bases, J lost 4 bases, and 10 bases lay in between. This CDR3 is 13 amino acids long. CDR3 in DNA: TGTGCCAGCAGAGGGAAGGGATACAATGAGCAGTTCTTC. Its protein product is CASRGKGYNEQFF.

The V and J genes are TRBV7-7 and TRBJ2-2; TRBD2 agrees at 7 bases. The CDR3 totals 15 residues. J was trimmed by 1 base and V by 10 bases; bases with no gene match: 9. Per the germline V gene, CDR1 is SSHAT and CDR2 is FNYEAQ (reference sequence). CDR3 nucleotide sequence: TGTGCCATCTCGTGGGGAGGGAGGAACACCGGGGAGCTGTTTTTT. It yields the protein CAISWGGRNTGELFF.

This clonotype was counted between two and nine times. The chain couples TRBV20-1 to TRBJ2-2, with D perhaps given as TRBD1 or TRBD2 (5 bases each). Germline V gene sequence: CDR1 DFQATT, CDR2 SNEGSKA (reference sequence). The CDR3 is made up of 12 amino acids. The ends were cut back, 5 bases at V and 6 bases at J, with 10 bases in the middle. In DNA form, the CDR3 reads TGCAGTGCTGAGGGGAATCCCGGGGAGCTGTTTTTT. Translating it yields CSAEGNPGELFF.

This clonotype was seen a few times. The rearrangement joins TRBV7-9 to TRBJ1-1, with D uncertain. The CDR3 has 14 residues. Trimming cost V 0 bases and J 1 base, with 6 bases left between them. Germline V gene lookup returns CDR1 SEHNR and CDR2 FQNEAQ (reference sequence). The DNA of the CDR3 is TGTGCCAGCAGCTTAGCCGCATCGAACACTGAAGCTTTCTTT. Amino acid sequence: CASSLAASNTEAFF. The full variable domain, its missing parts supplied by reference TRBV7-9 and TRBJ1-1, is DTGVSQNPRHKITKRGQNVTFRCDPISEHNRLYWYRQTLGQGPEFLTYFQNEAQLEKSRLLSDRFSAERPKGSFSTLEIQRTEQGDSAMYLCASSLAASNTEAFFGQGTRLTVV.

This clonotype was seen repeatedly, ten times or more. The CDR3: CASGSRDRPTNEQYF. The CDR3 nucleotides are TGTGCTAGTGGTTCCAGGGACAGGCCGACCAACGAGCAGTACTTC. The chain uses TRBV12-5 and TRBJ2-7; 8 bases line up with TRBD1. Germline-derived CDR1 and CDR2 are LGHNT and FRNRAP. With 4 bases clipped from V and 5 bases from J, the junction kept 10 bases outside the gene matches. The CDR3 length is 15 residues.

This clonotype was seen more than once but under ten times. This sequence joins TRBV4-1 and TRBJ1-2; 9 bases match TRBD1. The length of the CDR3 is 15 residues. The germline V gene encodes CDR1 MGHRA and CDR2 YSYEKL. V shed 1 base, J shed 6 bases, and the junction held 6 bases outside the gene matches. CDR3 DNA sequence: TGCGCCAGCAGCCAAGGACAGGGGGGAGTCGATGGCTACACCTTC. It translates to CASSQGQGGVDGYTF.

This clonotype rates as medium-sized. V is TRBV10-2 and J is TRBJ2-4; D remains ambiguous. Germline-derived CDR1 and CDR2 are WSHSY and SAAADI. Deletions cut 0 bases from V and 0 bases from J, with 9 bases between. The CDR3 covers 16 residues. The CDR3 is CASSESALLAKNIQYF. The CDR3, as DNA: TGCGCCAGCAGTGAGTCGGCCTTACTAGCCAAAAACATTCAGTACTTC.

The CDR3 coding sequence is TGCAGTGCTCAGACAGGTATTTCCTACGAGCAGTACTTC. The encoded protein is CSAQTGISYEQYF. The chain has TRBV20-1 and TRBJ2-7, with a weak D call TRBD1 (6 bases). Germline V gene data show CDR1 as DFQATT and CDR2 as SNEGSKA (reference sequence). The CDR3 runs to 13 residues. Between the trimmed V and J ends, which lost 5 bases and 1 base, there was a span of 12 bases.

As regards this clonotype: Germline is not matched at one junction end, which may reflect a read error. This chain uses TRBV6-2 or TRBV6-3 with TRBJ2-1; D unclear. From germline, CDR1 is MNHEY and CDR2 SVGEGT. This CDR3 region has 15 residues. CDR3 nucleotide sequence: TGTGCCAGCAGTTACGAGTCCTGGGTGAACAATGACCAGTTCTTC. As protein: CASSYESWVNNDQFF.

This clonotype is judged medium-sized. The chain has TRBV6-5 and TRBJ2-2, with 9 bases matching TRBD2. Germline values: CDR1 MNHEY, CDR2 SVGAGI. CDR3 length equals 17 residues. The V segment lost 0 bases and the J segment 6 bases; nucleotides outside the gene matches: 8. The CDR3 nucleotides read TGTGCCAGCAGTTACTCGAATATACTAGCGGGTTCCGGGGAGCTGTTTTTT. Translation gives CASSYSNILAGSGELFF.

This clonotype was observed at least ten times. The gene calls are TRBV7-9 and TRBJ2-7; D is possibly TRBD1 or TRBD2 (5 bases each). With 5 bases removed from V and 7 bases from J, the gap between germline ends came to 15 bases. This CDR3 is built from 13 residues. Germline values: CDR1 SEHNR, CDR2 FQNEAQ (reference sequence). This CDR3 is CASSPEGKGEQYF. CDR3 in DNA: TGTGCCAGCAGCCCCGAGGGGAAAGGGGAGCAGTACTTC. The variable domain in full, with the rest retrieved from reference TRBV7-9 and TRBJ2-7, is DTGVSQNPRHKITKRGQNVTFRCDPISEHNRLYWYRQTLGQGPEFLTYFQNEAQLEKSRLLSDRFSAERPKGSFSTLEIQRTEQGDSAMYLCASSPEGKGEQYFGPGTRLTVT.

Many counts were recorded for this clonotype. The CDR3 DNA sequence: TGTGCCAGCATCCCCGGGCCAGCTAACTACGAGCAGTACTTC. It specifies CASIPGPANYEQYF. The chain employs TRBV6-2 or TRBV6-3 and TRBJ2-7; D remains unclear. The CDR3 totals 14 residues. V lost 7 bases to trimming and J lost 3 bases, with 16 bases between them. CDR1 MNHEY and CDR2 SVGEGT come from the germline V gene.

By sample share, this clonotype is medium-sized. The chain is built from TRBV29-1 and TRBJ2-1, with D perhaps TRBD2 (7 bases). This CDR3 is built from 15 residues. V was pared by 4 bases and J by 0 bases, with 13 bases between. Germline lookup yields CDR1 SQVTM and CDR2 ANQGSEA. For the CDR3, the DNA is TGCAGCGTTGTGGGGGGGCGGAGCTCCTACAATGAGCAGTTCTTC. The encoded protein is CSVVGGRSSYNEQFF.

This clonotype is classed as medium-sized (0.01 to 0.1%). This rearrangement joins TRBV2 to TRBJ2-1; 8 positions agree with TRBD2. Germline V gene lookup returns CDR1 SNHLY and CDR2 FYNNEI. The CDR3 runs 14 residues. J was trimmed by 2 bases and V by 5 bases; bases with no gene match: 2. The CDR3 nucleotides read TGTGCCAGCAGTATCGGGGGGGCCTACAATGAGCAGTTCTTC. Translated: CASSIGGAYNEQFF.

The chain employs TRBV13 and TRBJ2-1; perhaps TRBD2 as D (6 bases). V dropped 3 bases and J dropped 4 bases, with 16 bases sitting between them. The CDR3 is 16 residues long. Germline values: CDR1 PRHDT, CDR2 FYEKMQ (reference sequence). This CDR3 reads CASSFPLAGNYNEQFF. The CDR3 nucleotides read TGTGCCAGCAGCTTTCCCCTGGCGGGGAATTACAATGAGCAGTTCTTC.

In this sample, this clonotype turned up a few times. The rearrangement links TRBV10-3 to TRBJ2-2; D is unresolved. Per germline, CDR1 ENHRY and CDR2 SYGVKD. The ends were cut back, 11 bases at V and 1 base at J, with 14 bases in the middle. There are 14 residues in the CDR3. The CDR3 is CAVIPDQNTGELFF. CDR3 DNA: TGTGCCGTCATCCCTGACCAGAACACCGGGGAGCTGTTTTTT.